Below are 15 T cell receptor beta chains sequenced from a single sample in a study of graft-versus-host responses after intestinal transplantation. Antigens for these TCRs are unknown. Sequenced by immunoSEQ multiplex PCR; TCRdb stores in-frame clones only, minus some. The sample comprises approximately 90,000 clones, 88% of which are singletons, and under 0.3% rests with the top ten. The source material was unstimulated CD4+ T cells sorted from spleen or lymph node cells, sampled before transplant. The receptors originated from a human donor who was the organ donor for an intestinal transplant.

This clone was observed a handful of times. The chain uses TRBV2 and TRBJ1-2; D not certain. Per germline, CDR1 SNHLY and CDR2 FYNNEI. This CDR3 comprises 13 residues. Between the trimmed V and J ends, which lost 4 bases and 2 bases, there was a span of 8 bases. The CDR3 region is CASSGSGNYGYTF. The CDR3 DNA reads as TGTGCCAGCAGTGGGAGCGGGAACTATGGCTACACCTTC.

The chain links TRBV7-2 to TRBJ2-3, with 8 bases matching TRBD2. CDR1 is SGHTA and CDR2 is FQGNSA in the germline V gene. V shed 3 bases and J 3 bases; nucleotides not matched to a gene: 8. This CDR3 contains 16 residues. As DNA, the CDR3 is TGTGCCAGCAGCTTCGGGCGGGGGGCCCCGACAGATACGCAGTATTTT. This translates into CASSFGRGAPTDTQYF.

This chain joins TRBV4-1 and TRBJ2-1; 7 bases map to TRBD2. This CDR3 region has 18 residues. Germline assignment: CDR1 MGHRA and CDR2 YSYEKL. The V segment lost 4 bases and the J segment 0 bases; nucleotides outside the gene matches: 12. The CDR3: CASSPRPGGGVSYNEQFF. CDR3 DNA: TGCGCCAGCAGCCCTCGTCCGGGGGGAGGGGTCTCCTACAATGAGCAGTTCTTC.

The V call is TRBV2, the J call TRBJ2-5; D is perhaps TRBD1 (6 bases). CDR3 length: 14 amino acids. The germline V gene encodes CDR1 SNHLY and CDR2 FYNNEI. V lost 4 bases to trimming and J lost 0 bases, with 9 bases between them. The CDR3 nucleotides are TGTGCCAGCAGTGCTGACAGGTACCAAGAGACCCAGTACTTC. It yields the protein CASSADRYQETQYF.

The rearrangement links TRBV10-3 to TRBJ2-3, with D maybe TRBD2 (5 bases). V lost 8 bases and J 11 bases, leaving 20 bases between the germline ends. The CDR3 runs 13 residues. Germline values: CDR1 ENHRY, CDR2 SYGVKD. As DNA, the CDR3 is TGTGCCATCGCAACAACTGCGGAGGAGATGCAGTATTTT. This gives the protein CAIATTAEEMQYF.

The genes are TRBV15 and TRBJ2-5, with 12 bases aligning to TRBD2. Germline V lookup: CDR1 LNHNV, CDR2 YYDKDF (reference sequence). This CDR3 is 17 amino acids long. V lost 5 bases and J lost 5; bases outside the gene matches: 12. The CDR3 loop is CATSGPSGRAGWETQYF. CDR3 nucleotide sequence: TGTGCCACCAGCGGACCTAGCGGGAGGGCCGGGTGGGAGACCCAGTACTTC.

This rearrangement joins TRBV5-6 to TRBJ1-1; 8 bases line up with TRBD1. CDR1 and CDR2 (germline): SGHDT, YYEEEE. The CDR3 has 15 residues. J was trimmed by 7 bases and V by 0 bases; bases with no gene match: 8. CDR3: CASSLEAGRGREAFF. In DNA form, the CDR3 reads TGTGCCAGCAGCTTGGAGGCCGGCAGGGGGCGTGAAGCTTTCTTT.

The chain employs TRBV27 and TRBJ2-5; 10 nucleotides match TRBD2. The ends lost 1 base at V and 0 bases at J; junction bases unmatched: 11. This CDR3 is 19 amino acids long. CDR1 MNHEY and CDR2 SMNVEV come from the germline V gene (reference sequence). CDR3 protein: CASSLLGLAGGMYQETQYF. The CDR3, as DNA: TGTGCCAGCAGTTTATTGGGATTAGCGGGGGGAATGTACCAAGAGACCCAGTACTTC.

This clone was recorded once. The chain has TRBV2 and TRBJ1-3; tentative D call: TRBD1 (5 bases). Germline CDR1 and CDR2: SNHLY and FYNNEI. V gave up 9 bases and J gave up 4 bases, with 22 bases separating them. CDR3 length: 16 amino acids. The CDR3 DNA reads TGTGCCAGTAGAGATTCAGGGATGGGCTTCGGAAACACCATATATTTT. Protein product: CASRDSGMGFGNTIYF. Full variable domain (missing parts from reference TRBV2 and TRBJ1-3): EPEVTQTPSHQVTQMGQEVILRCVPISNHLYFYWYRQILGQKVEFLVSFYNNEISEKSEIFDDQFSVERPDGSNFTLKIRSTKLEDSAMYFCASRDSGMGFGNTIYFGEGSWLTVV.

This sequence joins TRBV11-2 and TRBJ2-7, with TRBD2 matching over 11 bases. The V and J ends lost 4 bases and 6 bases, in that order; junction bases with no gene match: 11. Germline V CDR1 and CDR2: SGHAT, FQNNGV. The CDR3 covers 16 residues. This CDR3 is CASSWRPGLAVSEQYF. The CDR3 nucleotides are TGTGCCAGCAGCTGGAGGCCGGGACTAGCGGTTTCCGAGCAGTACTTC.

This clone was recorded a few times. The chain joins TRBV6-5 to TRBJ2-5, with a weak D call TRBD1 (5 bases). Germline loops: CDR1 MNHEY, CDR2 SVGAGI. Trimming cost V 0 bases and J 3 bases, with 5 bases left between them. The CDR3 has 13 residues. The CDR3 DNA reads TGTGCCAGCAGTTACTCCAGGGAAGAGACCCAGTACTTC. It codes for CASSYSREETQYF.

The J gene is TRBJ2-5, the V gene TRBV4-1, with TRBD1 identical over 8 bases. The CDR3 is 19 residues long. The J segment lost 0 bases and the V segment lost 1 base, leaving 13 bases of the junction unmatched. Germline V gene sequence: CDR1 MGHRA, CDR2 YSYEKL. The DNA of the CDR3 is TGCGCCAGCAGCCAAGGTTTGCTCCCCAAGGACAGGGACCAAGAGACCCAGTACTTC. Protein: CASSQGLLPKDRDQETQYF.

CDR3 in DNA: TGTGCCAGCTCAGCACGGGGCCACGAGCAGTACTTC. Its protein product is CASSARGHEQYF. This chain links TRBV18 with TRBJ2-7; either TRBD1 or TRBD2 may supply D (5 bases each). The ends were cut back, 5 bases at V and 5 bases at J, with 10 bases in the middle. This CDR3 has 12 residues. Germline V gives CDR1 KGHSH, CDR2 LQKENI.

The chain links TRBV4-1 to TRBJ1-2; D unresolved. Germline V gene lookup returns CDR1 MGHRA and CDR2 YSYEKL. This CDR3 is 15 amino acids long. The germline V and J ends were trimmed by 4 bases and 1 base, with 13 bases remaining between them. Here the CDR3 DNA reads TGCGCCAGCAGCCTTTCCGGTGATGGTAACTATGGCTACACCTTC. This sequence encodes CASSLSGDGNYGYTF.

This clone was seen a handful of times. This chain connects TRBV6-5 to TRBJ2-7; 8 bases agree with TRBD1. The CDR3 has 15 amino acids. Unmatched junction bases numbered 9, after V lost 6 bases and J lost 2 bases. CDR1 is MNHEY and CDR2 is SVGAGI in the germline V gene. The CDR3 nucleotides are TGTGCCAGCAGCCAGACAGGGGCGGTCCCCTACGAGCAGTACTTC. It codes for CASSQTGAVPYEQYF.